This paragraph covers one TCR beta chain sequence. Germline V lookup: CDR1 SGHTA, CDR2 FQGNSA. The length of the CDR3 is 15 residues. The V end lost 5 bases, the J end lost 1 base, and 15 bases lay between the germline ends. These data come from a study of blood T cell repertoires in COVID-19. Authors' methods: Estimates of nucleated cell counts were drawn from the amplification of reference gene primers. Only in-frame clones appear in the TCRdb table, and some are missing; sequencing was by immunoSEQ multiplex PCR. V and J calls and clone size are those listed in that table; D and trimming were worked out from the DNA. This table has roughly 90,000 clones, 80% appearing once.

The specimen sequenced was peripheral blood. This receptor was taken from a woman aged 65 to 85 with acute or convalescent COVID-19. V usage is TRBV7-2 and J usage is TRBJ2-7, with D hard to call. The CDR3 spells CASSPLRGWSYEQYF. For the CDR3, the DNA is TGTGCCAGCAGCCCCCTAAGAGGTTGGTCCTACGAGCAGTACTTC.